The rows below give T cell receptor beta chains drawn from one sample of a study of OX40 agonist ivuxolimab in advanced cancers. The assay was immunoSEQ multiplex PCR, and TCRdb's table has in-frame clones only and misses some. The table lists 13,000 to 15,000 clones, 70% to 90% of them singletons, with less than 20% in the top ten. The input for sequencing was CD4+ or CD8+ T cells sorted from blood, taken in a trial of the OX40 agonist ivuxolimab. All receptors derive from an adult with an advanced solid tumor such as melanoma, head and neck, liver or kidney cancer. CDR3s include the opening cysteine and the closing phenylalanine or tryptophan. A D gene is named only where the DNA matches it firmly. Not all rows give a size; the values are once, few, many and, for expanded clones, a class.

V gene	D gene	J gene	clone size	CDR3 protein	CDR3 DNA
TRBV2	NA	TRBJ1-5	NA	CASSEAFLPQHF	TGTGCCAGCAGTGAAGCGTTTCTGCCCCAGCATTTT
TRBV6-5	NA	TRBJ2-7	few	CASSYPREGDEQYF	TGTGCCAGCAGTTACCCCCGAGAGGGGGACGAGCAGTACTTC
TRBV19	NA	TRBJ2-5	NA	CASSIEGRVIGETQYF	TGTGCCAGTAGTATAGAAGGCAGGGTGATCGGAGAGACCCAGTACTTC
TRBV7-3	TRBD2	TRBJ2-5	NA	CASSLTGLAGSGQETQYF	TGTGCCAGCAGCTTAACGGGACTAGCGGGATCCGGCCAAGAGACCCAGTACTTC
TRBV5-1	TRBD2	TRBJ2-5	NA	CASSVTSGSFTETQYF	TGCGCCAGCAGCGTGACTAGCGGGAGCTTTACGGAGACCCAGTACTTC
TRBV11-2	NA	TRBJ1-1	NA	CASSHGTNEAFF	TGCGCCAGCAGCCATGGGACCAATGAAGCTTTCTTT
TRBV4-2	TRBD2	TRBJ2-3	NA	CASSLGLAGGITDTQYF	TGTGCCAGCAGCCTTGGACTAGCGGGAGGTATCACAGATACGCAGTATTTT
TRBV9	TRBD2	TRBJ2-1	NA	CASSGPGLAGTANYNEQFF	TGTGCCAGCAGCGGGCCGGGACTAGCGGGAACTGCGAACTACAATGAGCAGTTCTTC
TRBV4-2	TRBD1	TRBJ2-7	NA	CASSQGAGQDQYEQYF	TGTGCCAGCAGCCAAGGGGCGGGACAGGACCAATACGAGCAGTACTTC
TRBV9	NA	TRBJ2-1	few	CASSVDLADSYNEQFF	TGTGCCAGCAGCGTAGATTTGGCGGATTCATACAATGAGCAGTTCTTC
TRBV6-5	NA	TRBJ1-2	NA	CASSYSATGNGYTF	TGTGCCAGCAGTTACTCTGCCACAGGGAACGGCTACACCTTC
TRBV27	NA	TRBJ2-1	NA	CASSWVGSYNEQFF	TGTGCCAGCAGTTGGGTCGGGTCCTACAATGAGCAGTTCTTC
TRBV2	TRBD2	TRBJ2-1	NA	CASSEGRVGGSLQNEQFF	TGTGCCAGCAGTGAAGGCAGGGTGGGCGGGAGCCTTCAGAATGAGCAGTTCTTC
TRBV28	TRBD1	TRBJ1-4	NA	CASSEDRSTNEKLFF	TGTGCCAGCAGTGAGGACAGGTCAACTAATGAAAAACTGTTTTTT
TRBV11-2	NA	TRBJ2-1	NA	CASWASSYNEQFF	TGTGCCAGCTGGGCCAGCTCCTACAATGAGCAGTTCTTC
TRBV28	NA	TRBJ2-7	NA	CASSGDFTPYEQYF	TGTGCCAGCAGTGGAGACTTTACCCCCTACGAGCAGTACTTC
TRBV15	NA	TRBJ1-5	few	CATSGDSRNQPQHF	TGTGCCACCAGCGGTGACAGCCGCAATCAGCCCCAGCATTTT
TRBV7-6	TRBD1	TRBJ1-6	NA	CASSLVPGTGNSPLHF	TGTGCCAGCAGCTTAGTACCCGGGACAGGGAACTCACCCCTCCACTTT
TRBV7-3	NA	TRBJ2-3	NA	CASSLMPGLFSTDTQYF	TGTGCCAGCAGCTTAATGCCCGGACTCTTTAGCACAGATACGCAGTATTTT
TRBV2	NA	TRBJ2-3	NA	CARTGAIGGTDTQYF	TGTGCCAGGACAGGAGCGATTGGGGGCACAGATACGCAGTATTTT